These 7 T cell receptor beta chains came from one sample sequenced in a study of blood T cell repertoires in COVID-19. The repertoire was sequenced with immunoSEQ multiplex PCR; TCRdb's copy has only in-frame clones and lacks some. The sample contains nearly 300,000 clones, approximately 89% of which appear only once. The sequencing sample was made of peripheral blood. These receptors were obtained from a woman aged 25 to 45 who had recovered from COVID-19.

The chain's CDR3 is CASSLTSGSSYNEQFF. CDR3 nucleotide sequence: TGCGCCAGCAGCTTAACTAGCGGAAGCTCCTACAATGAGCAGTTCTTC. The chain has TRBV5-1 and TRBJ2-1, with TRBD2 identical over 8 bases. The CDR3 runs to 16 residues. The V gene's germline CDR1 is SGHRS and CDR2 YFSETQ. The V and J ends lost 2 bases and 0 bases, in that order; junction bases with no gene match: 4.

This rearrangement joins TRBV7-2 to TRBJ1-1; tentatively, D is TRBD1 (5 bases). The germline V and J ends were trimmed by 3 bases and 1 base, with 9 bases remaining between them. The CDR3 runs 14 residues. The germline V gene encodes CDR1 SGHTA and CDR2 FQGNSA. As DNA, the CDR3 is TGTGCCAGCAGCTTCCGACAGACGAACACTGAAGCTTTCTTT. Protein: CASSFRQTNTEAFF.

The CDR3 nucleotides are TGTGCCAGCAGGACGACAGTCTACGAGCAGTACTTC. Translated, it gives CASRTTVYEQYF. J is TRBJ2-7 and V is TRBV28; D is possibly TRBD1 (5 bases). The CDR3 runs 12 residues. The V end lost 6 bases, the J end lost 3 bases, and 9 bases lay between the germline ends. Germline V gives CDR1 MDHEN, CDR2 SYDVKM.

CDR3 DNA sequence: TGTGCCAGCAGCGCCGCAATTAGCTATGGCTACACCTTC. It encodes CASSAAISYGYTF. The V call is TRBV11-2, the J call TRBJ1-2; D is uncertain. The CDR3 is 13 amino acids. The V gene lost 5 bases and the J gene lost 4 bases, with 11 bases spanning the gap. Germline V gene lookup returns CDR1 SGHAT and CDR2 FQNNGV.

The chain combines TRBV18 with TRBJ2-1, with TRBD1 as a possible D gene (6 bases). This CDR3 has 15 residues. CDR1 KGHSH and CDR2 LQKENI come from the germline V gene. V dropped 3 bases and J dropped 5 bases, with 14 bases sitting between them. In DNA, the CDR3 is TGTGCCAGCTCACCGACGACAGGCTTTGACAATGAGCAGTTCTTC. Translated, it gives CASSPTTGFDNEQFF.

This chain connects TRBV7-6 to TRBJ2-7, with 7 nucleotides matching TRBD1. This CDR3 region has 16 residues. Looked up from germline, CDR1 is SGHVS and CDR2 is FNYEAQ. The V and J ends lost 2 bases and 5 bases, in that order; junction bases with no gene match: 12. The CDR3 loop is CASSLWAQGVSHEQYF. Here the CDR3 DNA reads TGTGCCAGCAGCTTATGGGCCCAGGGGGTTTCCCACGAGCAGTACTTC.

The chain carries TRBV2 and TRBJ1-4; tentative D call: TRBD1 (6 bases). This CDR3 contains 15 residues. V lost 1 base and J lost 10, with 16 bases in between. From germline, CDR1 is SNHLY and CDR2 FYNNEI. In DNA, the CDR3 is TGTGCCAGCAGTGAAGGGGCAATTTCCAGGGGAAAACTGTTTTTT. Its protein product is CASSEGAISRGKLFF.